There are many counts of the clone carrying this TCR beta chain. Its specificity is not known. From roughly 390 ng of RNA, a library with molecular barcoded alpha/delta and beta/gamma adaptors was made. TCRdb fed the reads into MiXCR, producing one record per CDR3 protein. The table shows tens of thousands of distinct CDR3 sequences, with around 21% occurring only once. The sample belongs to a study of read filtering for tumor transcriptome and immune sequencing. Overall study: Among patients, roughly 17 were male and around 13 female, aged roughly 47 to 90 (mean around 66). Findings and limits, study-wide: RNA-seq captured clonotypes less deeply and reliably than IR-seq.

Bone marrow was sampled from every patient at the time of active disease. The sample consisted of a population of CD138-negative cells sorted from bone marrow. The receptor comes from a donor at least 40 years old with multiple myeloma.

The chain's CDR3 is CSAPRQGTEAFF. The CDR3 DNA reads as TGCAGTGCTCCTCGACAGGGCACTGAAGCTTTCTTT. The rearrangement links TRBV20-1 to TRBJ1-1, with TRBD1 identical over 7 bases. Per the germline V gene, CDR1 is DFQATT and CDR2 is SNEGSKA (reference sequence). With V trimmed by 5 bases and J by 4 bases, 4 bases remained unmatched. The CDR3 consists of 12 residues.